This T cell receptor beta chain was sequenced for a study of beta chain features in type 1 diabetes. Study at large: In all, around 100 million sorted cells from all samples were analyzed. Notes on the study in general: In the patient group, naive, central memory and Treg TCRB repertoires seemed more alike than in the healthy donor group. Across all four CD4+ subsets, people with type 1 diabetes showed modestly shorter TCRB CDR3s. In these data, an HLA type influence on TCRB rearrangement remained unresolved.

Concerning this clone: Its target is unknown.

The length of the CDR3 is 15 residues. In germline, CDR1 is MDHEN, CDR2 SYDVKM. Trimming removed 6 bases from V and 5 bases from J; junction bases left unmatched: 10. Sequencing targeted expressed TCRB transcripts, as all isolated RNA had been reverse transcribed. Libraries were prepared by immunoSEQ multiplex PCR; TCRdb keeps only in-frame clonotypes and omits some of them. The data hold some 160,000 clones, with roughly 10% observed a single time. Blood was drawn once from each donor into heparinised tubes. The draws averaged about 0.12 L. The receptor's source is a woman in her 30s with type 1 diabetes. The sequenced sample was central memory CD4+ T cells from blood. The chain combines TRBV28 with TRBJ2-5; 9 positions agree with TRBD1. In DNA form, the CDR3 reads TGTGCCAGCAGCAATCACAGGGGGCGATTGGAGACCCAGTACTTC. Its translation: CASSNHRGRLETQYF.